This paragraph covers one TCR beta chain sequence. Antigen: not known. Looked up from germline, CDR1 is SGHRS and CDR2 is YFSETQ. The V segment lost 3 bases and the J segment 7 bases; nucleotides outside the gene matches: 5. The CDR3 sequence is 14 residues long. The data originate from a study of T-cell memory formation after mild COVID-19. Findings and caveats of the study: In second-wave clones peaking day 37, SARS-CoV-2 specificity remained unconfirmed.

TCRdb re-called the 5' RACE reads with MiXCR, one entry per CDR3 protein. The sample has under 650,000 distinct CDR3 sequences; 15% to 20% are singletons. The source is an adult woman who had mild COVID-19 (a few samples of this study predate the infection). Cell type and time point are not known. The rearrangement joins TRBV5-1 to TRBJ1-4; TRBD1 matches 8 bases. Sequenced sample: PBMCs or a T cell subset sorted from them (not recorded which). CDR3 nucleotides: TGCGCCAGCAGCTCAGGACAGGGCGTTGAAAAACTGTTTTTT. This gives the protein CASSSGQGVEKLFF.